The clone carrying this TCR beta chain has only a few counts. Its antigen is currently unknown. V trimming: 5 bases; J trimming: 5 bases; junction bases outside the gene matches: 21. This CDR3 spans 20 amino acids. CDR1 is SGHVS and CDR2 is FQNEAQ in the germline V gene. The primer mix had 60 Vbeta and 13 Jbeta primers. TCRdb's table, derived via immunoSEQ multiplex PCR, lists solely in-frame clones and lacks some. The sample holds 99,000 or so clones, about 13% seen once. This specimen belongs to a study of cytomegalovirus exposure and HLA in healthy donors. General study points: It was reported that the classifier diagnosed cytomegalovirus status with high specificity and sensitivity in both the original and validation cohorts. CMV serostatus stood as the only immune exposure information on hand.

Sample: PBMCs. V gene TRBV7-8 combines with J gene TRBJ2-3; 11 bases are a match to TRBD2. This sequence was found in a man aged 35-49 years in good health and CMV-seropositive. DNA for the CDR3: TGTGCCAGCAGCCCGCCCCCCGGGACTAGCGGCTGGGGGCGAGGAGATACGCAGTATTTT. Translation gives CASSPPPGTSGWGRGDTQYF.